These 15 T cell receptor beta chains share one sample of origin, sequenced in a study of T-cell reconstitution after alpha-beta-depleted transplantation in children. Preparation of the TCRbeta library was carried out with unique molecular identifiers. TCRdb passed the PCR reads through MiXCR, listing each CDR3 protein once. The sample consists of approximately 340,000 distinct CDR3 sequences, around a tenth of them appearing once. The material was PBMCs from the stem cell graft donor, obtained from the stem cell graft. The receptor set was obtained from a human donor who donated a stem cell graft to a child with acute lymphoblastic leukemia.

Many counts were recorded for this clonotype. The chain carries TRBV7-9 and TRBJ2-3; D not resolved. The CDR3 spans 16 residues. Germline CDR1 and CDR2: SEHNR and FQNEAQ (reference sequence). Between the trimmed V and J ends, which lost 2 bases and 2 bases, there was a span of 14 bases. CDR3 in DNA: TGTGCCAGCAGCTTAACCGCCGGACGGACCACAGATACGCAGTATTTT. It codes for CASSLTAGRTTDTQYF.

In its sample, this clonotype was seen a few times. The V and J genes are TRBV10-3 and TRBJ2-5, with TRBD1 as a possible D gene (5 bases). CDR1 is ENHRY and CDR2 is SYGVKD in the germline V gene. V lost 0 bases and J 1 base, leaving 12 bases between the germline ends. CDR3 length: 16 residues. DNA for the CDR3: TGTGCCATCAGTGAGTCCCCGGGTAGGGGCCAAGAGACCCAGTACTTC. Protein: CAISESPGRGQETQYF.

This clonotype was observed a few times. The rearrangement joins TRBV11-1 to TRBJ1-4; 7 bases agree with TRBD1. Per germline, CDR1 SGHAT and CDR2 FQDESV (reference sequence). V shed 8 bases and J 5 bases; nucleotides not matched to a gene: 11. This CDR3 contains 15 residues. CDR3 sequence (DNA): TGTGCCAGCTCCCCGACAGGGACGGCGAATGAAAAACTGTTTTTT. This translates into CASSPTGTANEKLFF.

This clonotype was observed a handful of times. V gene TRBV7-8 combines with J gene TRBJ1-1, with no clear D. Germline CDR1 SGHVS, CDR2 FQNEAQ. The CDR3 loop spans 18 amino acids. The germline V and J ends were trimmed by 5 bases and 0 bases, with 22 bases remaining between them. The chain's CDR3 is CASSPRFTYNTMNTEAFF. In DNA form, the CDR3 reads TGTGCCAGCAGCCCCCGCTTCACTTATAATACCATGAACACTGAAGCTTTCTTT.

This clonotype was recorded many times. The CDR3 loop is CASSLIGAEAYNEQFF. CDR3 coding DNA: TGTGCCAGCAGCTTAATAGGAGCGGAGGCCTACAATGAGCAGTTCTTC. V is TRBV7-2 and J is TRBJ2-1; D possibly corresponds to TRBD2 (5 bases). The CDR3 runs 16 residues. Germline V gene lookup returns CDR1 SGHTA and CDR2 FQGNSA. V was trimmed by 2 bases and J by 2 bases, leaving 13 bases between them.

This clonotype showed up just a few times. The genes are TRBV28 and TRBJ2-5, with 9 bases aligning to TRBD2. The CDR3 runs 14 residues. The trim removed 5 bases at V and 7 bases at J, leaving 8 bases unmatched. CDR1 and CDR2 (germline): MDHEN, SYDVKM. As DNA, the CDR3 is TGTGCCAGCAGTAATAGCGGGAGCGGAGGGACCCAGTACTTC. Its translation is CASSNSGSGGTQYF.

This clonotype has only a few counts. V usage is TRBV15 and J usage is TRBJ2-7; possibly TRBD1 for D (5 bases). V gave up 0 bases and J gave up 6 bases, with 12 bases separating them. There are 14 residues in the CDR3. Per germline, CDR1 LNHNV and CDR2 YYDKDF (reference sequence). This CDR3 is CATSRDEGASEQYF. The CDR3 region has the DNA TGTGCCACCAGCAGAGATGAAGGGGCGAGCGAGCAGTACTTC.

This chain links TRBV7-2 with TRBJ2-1; D may be TRBD2 (5 bases). Germline CDR1 and CDR2: SGHTA and FQGNSA. The CDR3 length is 14 residues. V lost 5 bases to trimming and J lost 9 bases, with 17 bases between them. Here the CDR3 DNA reads TGTGCCAGCAGCCCCCGAACTAGTAAGGGTGAGCAGTTCTTC. Translating it yields CASSPRTSKGEQFF.

The J gene is TRBJ2-1, the V gene TRBV12-3 or TRBV12-4; tentative D call: TRBD2 (5 bases). The CDR3 extends over 16 amino acids. V was pared by 3 bases and J by 0 bases, with 12 bases between. DNA for the CDR3: TGTGCCAGCAGTTTTGAGCGGCAAAGCTCCTACAATGAGCAGTTCTTC. It encodes CASSFERQSSYNEQFF.

In its sample, this clonotype was seen a few times. The chain couples TRBV20-1 to TRBJ1-1; D might be TRBD1 (6 bases). Trimming took off 5 bases at V and 7 bases at J, with 17 bases between the two ends. The germline CDR1 and CDR2 sequences are DFQATT and SNEGSKA (reference sequence). The CDR3 covers 13 residues. This CDR3 is CSALDFKGGEAFF. CDR3 nucleotide sequence: TGCAGTGCTCTGGACTTTAAGGGGGGTGAAGCTTTCTTT.

Concerning this clonotype: One junction end disagrees with the germline gene, perhaps due to a read error. The chain recombines TRBV7-7 with TRBJ2-1; 10 bases fit TRBD2. The CDR3 totals 15 residues. Germline CDR1 SSHAT, CDR2 FNYEAQ (reference sequence). The CDR3 loop is CASSAGLADWYEQFF. Written as DNA, the CDR3 is TGTGCTAGCAGTGCTGGACTAGCGGACTGGTATGAGCAGTTCTTC.

This clonotype was counted a few times. The CDR3 bases are TGCAGCGTTGAAAGGACAGGCCCGCTAAGAGGCTACACCTTC. Protein sequence: CSVERTGPLRGYTF. J is TRBJ1-2 and V is TRBV29-1, with 7 bases identical to TRBD1. Germline trimming cut 2 bases from V and 8 bases from J; bases unmatched to any gene: 11. This CDR3 is 14 amino acids long. The germline gives CDR1 SQVTM, CDR2 ANQGSEA.

Points on this clonotype: A read error may explain this, as a much larger clone is one base away. The chain couples TRBV5-1 to TRBJ2-7; TRBD1 matches 7 bases. CDR3 size: 16 residues. CDR1 and CDR2 from the germline V gene are SGHRS and YFSETQ. The ends lost 4 bases at V and 3 bases at J; junction bases unmatched: 13. The CDR3 spells CASSPAVTGAGYEQYF. CDR3 nucleotide sequence: TGCGCCAGCAGCCCGGCGGTCACAGGGGCCGGCTACGAGCAGTACTTC.

There are a few counts of this clonotype. This chain connects TRBV6-5 to TRBJ2-3, with a weak D call TRBD1 (5 bases). CDR3 length: 15 amino acids. The V and J ends lost 4 bases and 0 bases respectively, with 11 bases between them. Germline V gene data show CDR1 as MNHEY and CDR2 as SVGAGI. CDR3 sequence (DNA): TGTGCCAGCAGTTCACCGACAGCGAGCACAGATACGCAGTATTTT. Translation gives CASSSPTASTDTQYF.

This chain links TRBV7-9 with TRBJ2-7, with 8 nucleotides matching TRBD2. With 6 bases clipped from V and 3 bases from J, the junction kept 7 bases outside the gene matches. This CDR3 is 14 amino acids long. Germline loops: CDR1 SEHNR, CDR2 FQNEAQ (reference sequence). CDR3 DNA: TGTGCCAGCAGTTCGGGAGGGCGAAACTACGAGCAGTACTTC. It specifies CASSSGGRNYEQYF. The complete variable domain, with remaining parts taken from reference TRBV7-9 and TRBJ2-7, reads DTGVSQNPRHKITKRGQNVTFRCDPISEHNRLYWYRQTLGQGPEFLTYFQNEAQLEKSRLLSDRFSAERPKGSFSTLEIQRTEQGDSAMYLCASSSGGRNYEQYFGPGTRLTVT.